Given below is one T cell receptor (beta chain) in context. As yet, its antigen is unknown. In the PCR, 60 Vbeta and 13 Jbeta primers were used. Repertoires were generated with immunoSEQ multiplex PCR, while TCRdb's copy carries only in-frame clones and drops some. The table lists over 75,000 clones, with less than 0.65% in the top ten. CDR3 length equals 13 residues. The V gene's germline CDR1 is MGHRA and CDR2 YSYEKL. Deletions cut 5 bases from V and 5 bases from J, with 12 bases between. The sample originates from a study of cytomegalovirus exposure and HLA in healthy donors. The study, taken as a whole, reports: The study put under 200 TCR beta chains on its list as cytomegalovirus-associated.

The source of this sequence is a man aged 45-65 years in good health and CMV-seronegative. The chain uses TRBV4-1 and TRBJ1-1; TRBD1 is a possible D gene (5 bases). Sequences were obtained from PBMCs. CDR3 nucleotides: TGCGCCAGCAGCACCTACGGGGGTACTGAAGCTTTCTTT. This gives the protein CASSTYGGTEAFF.